A single sample is the source of the 25 T cell receptor beta chains below, sequenced in a study of shared clonotypes between healthy human individuals. Method: immunoSEQ multiplex PCR; TCRdb's copy keeps in-frame clones and lacks some. This repertoire shows fewer than 1.6 million clones, 98% to 99% found once; its top ten account for roughly 0.36%. The sequenced sample was naive CD4+ T cells sorted from blood. This sample's subset: CD45RA+ positively selected. These receptors came from a man between 25 and 39 years old in good health.

The rearrangement links TRBV6-5 to TRBJ1-5; perhaps TRBD1 as D (5 bases). Trimming stripped 9 bases from V and 2 bases from J, with 17 bases between. The CDR3 is 15 residues long. Germline-derived CDR1 and CDR2 are MNHEY and SVGAGI. The CDR3 sequence: CASSQDPNGNQPQHF. The DNA for the CDR3 is TGTGCCAGTTCACAGGACCCTAATGGCAATCAGCCCCAGCATTTT.

The count of this clone is one. The CDR3 nucleotides are TGCGCCAGCAGTGGCGGGGCGCCCTACAATGAGCAGTTCTTC. It is translated as CASSGGAPYNEQFF. The chain combines TRBV10-1 with TRBJ2-1; D may be TRBD2 (6 bases). The ends were cut back, 4 bases at V and 2 bases at J, with 9 bases in the middle. CDR1 is WNHNN, CDR2 SYGVQD, per germline (reference sequence). The CDR3 is made up of 14 amino acids.

The chain recombines TRBV5-1 with TRBJ2-3; 11 bases are a match to TRBD2. CDR3 length: 17 residues. Germline CDR1 SGHRS, CDR2 YFSETQ. Germline trimming cut 0 bases from V and 0 bases from J; bases unmatched to any gene: 3. DNA for the CDR3: TGCGCCAGCAGCTTGGGACTAGCGGGAAGGAGCACAGATACGCAGTATTTT. It encodes CASSLGLAGRSTDTQYF.

This sequence joins TRBV11-2 and TRBJ2-7; D not certain. Trimming left V 4 bases short and J 3 bases short, with 22 bases between. This CDR3 has 17 residues. Germline V gives CDR1 SGHAT, CDR2 FQNNGV. CDR3 sequence (DNA): TGTGCCAGCAGCTCGGGTGCGTTACTGGCGGCATACTACGAGCAGTACTTC. This sequence encodes CASSSGALLAAYYEQYF.

As DNA, the CDR3 is TGTGCCAGCAGGCAACCGGGACTAGCAAGGCGGGAGCTGTTTTTT. It encodes CASRQPGLARRELFF. The chain uses TRBV11-2 and TRBJ2-2; 9 bases match TRBD2. Germline values: CDR1 SGHAT, CDR2 FQNNGV. The trim removed 6 bases at V and 9 bases at J, leaving 11 bases unmatched. The CDR3 length is 15 residues.

The rearrangement uses TRBV5-4 and TRBJ2-1, with D perhaps given as TRBD1 or TRBD2 (5 bases each). V was pared by 6 bases and J by 4 bases, with 20 bases between. The CDR3 is made up of 16 amino acids. Looked up from germline, CDR1 is SGHNT and CDR2 is YYREEE (reference sequence). The CDR3 is CASNLGGSSKYNEQFF. The CDR3 DNA sequence: TGTGCCAGCAACCTTGGGGGTAGCAGCAAATACAATGAGCAGTTCTTC.

The chain combines TRBV5-1 with TRBJ1-3; D not resolved. The germline V gene encodes CDR1 SGHRS and CDR2 YFSETQ. Trimming removed 4 bases from V and 0 bases from J, with 11 bases in between. The CDR3 covers 15 residues. The CDR3 bases are TGCGCCAGCAGCAAAAGCCGGGGCTCTGGAAACACCATATATTTT. It translates to CASSKSRGSGNTIYF.

This clone was counted a single time. The chain couples TRBV9 to TRBJ2-1; D not resolved. Looked up from germline, CDR1 is SGDLS and CDR2 is YYNGEE. V lost 4 bases and J lost 4, with 15 bases in between. The CDR3 runs 15 residues. The CDR3 is CASSLGLYLYNEQFF. For the CDR3, the DNA is TGTGCCAGCAGCTTAGGGCTTTATCTTTACAATGAGCAGTTCTTC.

The chain joins TRBV2 to TRBJ2-6; D may match TRBD1 or TRBD2 (6 bases each). This CDR3 has 17 amino acids. The germline V and J ends were trimmed by 5 bases and 0 bases, with 14 bases remaining between them. Germline CDR1 reads SNHLY; CDR2 reads FYNNEI. CDR3 DNA sequence: TGTGCCAGCAGTAAGGGGGGACTGAACTCTGGGGCCAACGTCCTGACTTTC. It encodes CASSKGGLNSGANVLTF.

The V gene is TRBV11-3, the J gene TRBJ2-7, with 9 bases aligning to TRBD2. The V and J ends lost 1 base and 3 bases, in that order; junction bases with no gene match: 4. The V gene's germline CDR1 is SGHNT and CDR2 YENEEA. There are 15 residues in the CDR3. As DNA, the CDR3 is TGTGCCAGCAGCTTAGGGGCTAGCGGGATCTACGAGCAGTACTTC. Translated: CASSLGASGIYEQYF.

The V gene is TRBV4-1, the J gene TRBJ2-7; 14 positions agree with TRBD2. From germline, CDR1 is MGHRA and CDR2 YSYEKL. With 5 bases clipped from V and 1 base from J, the junction kept 7 bases outside the gene matches. This CDR3 comprises 17 residues. The CDR3, as DNA: TGCGCCAGCAGCTCGGGACTAGCGGGAGTTGGATCCTACGAGCAGTACTTC. Translation: CASSSGLAGVGSYEQYF.

This clone is a singleton in its sample. The V and J genes are TRBV29-1 and TRBJ1-1, with D perhaps matching TRBD1 (5 bases). V lost 5 bases to trimming and J lost 0 bases, with 13 bases between them. The CDR3 is 14 amino acids. Germline CDR1 reads SQVTM; CDR2 reads ANQGSEA. CDR3 protein: CSVRRQTMNTEAFF. In nucleotides, the CDR3 is TGCAGCGTTCGGCGACAGACAATGAACACTGAAGCTTTCTTT.

V and J are TRBV6-5 and TRBJ1-2; D is perhaps TRBD1 (5 bases). Trimming removed 5 bases from V and 8 bases from J, with 9 bases in between. Germline CDR1 and CDR2: MNHEY and SVGAGI. This CDR3 spans 11 amino acids. In nucleotides, the CDR3 is TGTGCCAGCAGTGACCAGGGCGGCTACACCTTC. This translates into CASSDQGGYTF.

A single count supports this clone. The V and J genes are TRBV27 and TRBJ2-3, with TRBD2 matching 14 bases. This CDR3 has 19 residues. CDR1 MNHEY and CDR2 SMNVEV come from the germline V gene (reference sequence). V lost 6 bases and J lost 4; bases outside the gene matches: 15. The CDR3 DNA reads as TGTGCCAGCAGGAGGGGACGGACTAGCGGGAGGTTGGGCGCAGATACGCAGTATTTT. Its protein is CASRRGRTSGRLGADTQYF.

This chain uses TRBV9 with TRBJ2-1; D is unclear. This CDR3 comprises 16 residues. Germline values: CDR1 SGDLS, CDR2 YYNGEE. Trimming pared 0 bases from V and 3 bases from J, leaving 13 bases between. The CDR3 spells CASSVGGQDIYNEQFF. The CDR3 nucleotides are TGTGCCAGCAGCGTAGGTGGGCAGGATATCTACAATGAGCAGTTCTTC.

Only one count was recorded for this clone. The V call is TRBV9, the J call TRBJ1-1, with unresolved D. Germline V gives CDR1 SGDLS, CDR2 YYNGEE. The CDR3 is 13 amino acids. V gave up 3 bases and J gave up 5 bases, with 11 bases separating them. CDR3 in amino acids: CASSAPTRTEAFF. CDR3 coding DNA: TGTGCCAGCAGCGCCCCTACTCGGACTGAAGCTTTCTTT.

The rearrangement links TRBV2 to TRBJ2-3; tentatively, D is TRBD1 (6 bases). The CDR3 spans 13 residues. The germline gives CDR1 SNHLY, CDR2 FYNNEI. Trimming left V 2 bases short and J 5 bases short, with 8 bases between. CDR3 coding DNA: TGTGCCAGCAGTGAACAGGGGCGAGATACGCAGTATTTT. It yields the protein CASSEQGRDTQYF. Looking up the rest from reference TRBV2 and TRBJ2-3 gives the full variable domain: EPEVTQTPSHQVTQMGQEVILRCVPISNHLYFYWYRQILGQKVEFLVSFYNNEISEKSEIFDDQFSVERPDGSNFTLKIRSTKLEDSAMYFCASSEQGRDTQYFGPGTRLTVL.

The chain uses TRBV29-1 and TRBJ1-1, with D hard to call. There are 14 residues in the CDR3. Trimming left V 0 bases short and J 10 bases short, with 18 bases between. CDR1 is SQVTM, CDR2 ANQGSEA, per germline. This chain's CDR3 is CSVEDPGLIPPAFF. As DNA, the CDR3 is TGCAGCGTTGAAGACCCCGGCCTTATACCCCCAGCTTTCTTT.

This CDR3 is CASRTGLPHRTVDNEQFF. CDR3 nucleotide sequence: TGTGCCAGCAGGACCGGGTTACCCCACCGGACGGTGGACAATGAGCAGTTCTTC. This chain joins TRBV28 and TRBJ2-1; D is uncertain. CDR3 size: 18 residues. The V gene lost 6 bases and the J gene lost 5 bases, with 26 bases spanning the gap. The germline CDR1 and CDR2 sequences are MDHEN and SYDVKM.

The chain combines TRBV14 with TRBJ2-6, with D perhaps assigned TRBD1 or TRBD2 (5 bases each). CDR3 length equals 18 residues. V was pared by 1 base and J by 0 bases, with 13 bases between. The germline gives CDR1 SGHDN, CDR2 FVKESK. The CDR3 DNA sequence: TGTGCCAGCAGCCAAGGCCGAGGGGTCAGCTCTGGGGCCAACGTCCTGACTTTC. Amino acid sequence: CASSQGRGVSSGANVLTF. Using reference TRBV14 and TRBJ2-6 for the parts outside the CDR3, the full variable domain is EAGVTQFPSHSVIEKGQTVTLRCDPISGHDNLYWYRRVMGKEIKFLLHFVKESKQDESGMPNNRFLAERTGGTYSTLKVQPAELEDSGVYFCASSQGRGVSSGANVLTFGAGSRLTVL.

The chain uses TRBV10-3 and TRBJ1-2, with 8 bases lining up with TRBD1. Germline CDR1 reads ENHRY; CDR2 reads SYGVKD. This CDR3 has 14 amino acids. V was pared by 6 bases and J by 8 bases, with 11 bases of the junction left unmatched. CDR3 sequence: CAISRTGPYGGYTF. Written as DNA, the CDR3 is TGTGCCATCAGCAGGACAGGGCCTTATGGAGGCTACACCTTC.

Comments on this clone: The sample has other DNA sequences that encode this CDR3 too. This chain connects TRBV9 to TRBJ2-7; D is uncertain. The germline V and J ends were trimmed by 0 bases and 0 bases, with 7 bases remaining between them. Looked up from germline, CDR1 is SGDLS and CDR2 is YYNGEE. The CDR3 runs 14 residues. As DNA, the CDR3 is TGTGCCAGCAGCGTAGACAGCAGCTCCTACGAGCAGTACTTC. As protein: CASSVDSSSYEQYF. Full variable domain (remainder filled in from reference TRBV9 and TRBJ2-7): DSGVTQTPKHLITATGQRVTLRCSPRSGDLSVYWYQQSLDQGLQFLIQYYNGEERAKGNILERFSAQQFPDLHSELNLSSLELGDSALYFCASSVDSSSYEQYFGPGTRLTVT.

The V call is TRBV27, the J call TRBJ2-2; D ambiguous. CDR1 MNHEY and CDR2 SMNVEV come from the germline V gene (reference sequence). Trimming left V 4 bases short and J 6 bases short, with 12 bases between. CDR3 length: 14 residues. Here the CDR3 DNA reads TGTGCCAGCAGTTACCTCCCCGTAGCCGGGGAGCTGTTTTTT. It yields the protein CASSYLPVAGELFF.

The rearrangement joins TRBV13 to TRBJ2-2, with 7 bases matching TRBD2. There are 15 residues in the CDR3. The trim removed 5 bases at V and 2 bases at J, leaving 5 bases unmatched. The germline V gene encodes CDR1 PRHDT and CDR2 FYEKMQ (reference sequence). The CDR3 is CASSAGLLNTGELFF. DNA of the CDR3: TGTGCCAGCAGCGCGGGACTACTTAACACCGGGGAGCTGTTTTTT.

V gene TRBV27 combines with J gene TRBJ1-2, with a tentative D call TRBD1 (6 bases). Germline V lookup: CDR1 MNHEY, CDR2 SMNVEV (reference sequence). This CDR3 region has 15 residues. V was pared by 2 bases and J by 4 bases, with 14 bases between. The CDR3 reads CASSLAPSGVYGYTF. DNA of the CDR3: TGTGCCAGCAGTTTAGCTCCTTCAGGGGTCTATGGCTACACCTTC.